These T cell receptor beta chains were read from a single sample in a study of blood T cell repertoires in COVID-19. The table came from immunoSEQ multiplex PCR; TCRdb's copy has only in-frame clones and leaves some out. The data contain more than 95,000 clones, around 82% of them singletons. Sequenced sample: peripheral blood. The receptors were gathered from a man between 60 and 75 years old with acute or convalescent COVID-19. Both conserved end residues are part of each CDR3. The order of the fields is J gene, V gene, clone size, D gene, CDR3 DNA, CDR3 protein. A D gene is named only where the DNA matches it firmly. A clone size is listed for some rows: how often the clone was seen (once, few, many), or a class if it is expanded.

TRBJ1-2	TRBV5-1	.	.	TGCGCCAGCAGCTTGTTTGGGGAAGAGGGCTATGGCTACACCTTC	CASSLFGEEGYGYTF
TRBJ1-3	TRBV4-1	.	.	TGCGCCAGCAGCCAAGAGATGACAGTCTCTGGAAACACCATATATTTT	CASSQEMTVSGNTIYF
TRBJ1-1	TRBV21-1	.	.	TGTGCCAGCAGCAAAGCCGGACGGCTCCGGACAGCTCCAGGAACTGAAGCTTTCTTT	CASSKAGRLRTAPGTEAFF
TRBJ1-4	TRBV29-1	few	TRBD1	TGCAGCGTTCAACCATCGGGGACAGGGCTTGAAAAACTGTTTTTT	CSVQPSGTGLEKLFF
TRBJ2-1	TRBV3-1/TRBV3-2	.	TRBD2	TGTGCCAGCAGCCTCGCGGGGGGACCCCTCGGCAATGAGCAGTTCTTC	CASSLAGGPLGNEQFF
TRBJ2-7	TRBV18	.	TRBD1	TGTGCCAGCTCCCTCCTAGGACAGGGGAAGAACGAGCAGTACTTC	CASSLLGQGKNEQYF
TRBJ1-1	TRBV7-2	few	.	TGTGCCAGCAGCTTAGATCGAGAGGCTTTCTTT	CASSLDREAFF
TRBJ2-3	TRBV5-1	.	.	TGCGCCAGCAGCTTGCAGACAGACACAGATACGCAGTATTTT	CASSLQTDTDTQYF
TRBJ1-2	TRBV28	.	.	TGTGCCAGCAGTTTGCAGGTGGGGCGGTTTGGCTACACCTTC	CASSLQVGRFGYTF
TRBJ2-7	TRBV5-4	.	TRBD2	TGTGCCAGCAGCTTGGCGGGCGGGGGGGCCTACGAGCAGTACTTC	CASSLAGGGAYEQYF
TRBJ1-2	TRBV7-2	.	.	TGTGCCAGCAGCTTCACCCCGGACACCAACTATGGCTACACCTTC	CASSFTPDTNYGYTF
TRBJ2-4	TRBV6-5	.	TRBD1	TGTGCCAGCAGCCGGGACAGGGCCAAAAACATTCAGTACTTC	CASSRDRAKNIQYF
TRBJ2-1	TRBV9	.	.	TGTGCCAGCAGCGTAGACTCCCTCCTCTCCTACAATGAGCAGTTCTTC	CASSVDSLLSYNEQFF
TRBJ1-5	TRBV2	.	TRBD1	TGTGCCAGCACCTACCTGGGGACAGCGGGCCAGCCCCAGCATTTT	CASTYLGTAGQPQHF
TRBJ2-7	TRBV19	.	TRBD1	TGTGCCAGTAGTATGTCCGGACAGGGGGCCTACGAGCAGTACTTC	CASSMSGQGAYEQYF
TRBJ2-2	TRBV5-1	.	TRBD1	TGCGCCAGCAGCTTCGACAGGACAGGGGGCACCGGGGAGCTGTTTTTT	CASSFDRTGGTGELFF
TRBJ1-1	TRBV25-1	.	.	TGTGCCAGCAGTGAATCGAGGGGCAGGGGCACTGAAGCTTTCTTT	CASSESRGRGTEAFF
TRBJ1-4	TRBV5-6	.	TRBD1	TGTGCCAGCAGCTATGGGGACAGGGGATTCGAAAAACTGTTTTTT	CASSYGDRGFEKLFF
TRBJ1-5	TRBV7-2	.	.	TGTGCCAGCAGCGGAGCGAATAGCAATCAGCCCCAGCATTTT	CASSGANSNQPQHF
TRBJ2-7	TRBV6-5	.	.	TGTGCCAGCAGCAGACAGTTTGTGACCTACGAGCAGTACTTC	CASSRQFVTYEQYF
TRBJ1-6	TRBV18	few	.	TGTGCCAGCTCACCACCCAGGGGAGACTATAATTCACCCCTCCACTTT	CASSPPRGDYNSPLHF
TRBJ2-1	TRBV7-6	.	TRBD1	TGTGCCAGCAGCACCCTGGACAGGGGACATGAGCAGTTCTTC	CASSTLDRGHEQFF
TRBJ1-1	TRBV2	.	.	TGTGCCAGCAGTGTTCTCAGGGGAAACACTGAAGCTTTCTTT	CASSVLRGNTEAFF
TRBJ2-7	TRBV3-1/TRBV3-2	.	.	TGTGCCAGCAGCCAAGCTCCGGGCGAGCAGTACTTC	CASSQAPGEQYF
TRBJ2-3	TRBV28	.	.	TGTGCCAGCAGTTGGAGTGGCCGCACAGGAGATACGCAGTATTTT	CASSWSGRTGDTQYF
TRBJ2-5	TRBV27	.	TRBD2	TGTGCCAGCAGTTTATCGCGAAGCGGGAGGTCAGAGACCCAGTACTTC	CASSLSRSGRSETQYF
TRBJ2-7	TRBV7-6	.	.	TGTGCCAGCAGCACCCTCCAAGCGCGACCCTACGAGCAGTACTTC	CASSTLQARPYEQYF
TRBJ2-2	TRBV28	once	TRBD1	TGTGCCAGCAGTTTACGGGACAGGGGGCTTGCCGGGGAGCTGTTTTTT	CASSLRDRGLAGELFF
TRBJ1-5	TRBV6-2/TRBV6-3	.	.	TGTGCCAGCAGCCCCCACCGGCAGCGATCCAATCAGCCCCAGCATTTT	CASSPHRQRSNQPQHF
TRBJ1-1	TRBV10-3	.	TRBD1	TGTGCCATCAACCCAGGGGGGCGAATGAACACTGAAGCTTTCTTT	CAINPGGRMNTEAFF
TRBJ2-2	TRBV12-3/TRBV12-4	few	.	TGTGCCAGCAGTTTAAGTCGGTTGGGGGAGCTGTTTTTT	CASSLSRLGELFF
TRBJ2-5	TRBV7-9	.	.	TGTGCCAGCAGCTTAATCGGGGGAGAGACCCAGTACTTC	CASSLIGGETQYF
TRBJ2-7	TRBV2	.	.	TGTGCCAGCAGCGCGGACAGAATCTCCTACGAGCAGTACTTC	CASSADRISYEQYF
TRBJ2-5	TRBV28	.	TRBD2	TGTGCCAGCAGGGCCGGGACTAGCGGGCGAGAGACCCAGTACTTC	CASRAGTSGRETQYF
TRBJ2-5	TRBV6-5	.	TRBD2	TGTGCCAGCAGCAGAGCGGGGGGGCTCGAAGAGACCCAGTACTTC	CASSRAGGLEETQYF
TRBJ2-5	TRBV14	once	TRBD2	TGTGCCAGCAGCCAAGATTTAGCGGGCGAAGAGACCCAGTACTTC	CASSQDLAGEETQYF
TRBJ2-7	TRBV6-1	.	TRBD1	TGTGCCAGCAGTGAAGCGGGACAGGTGAACTACGAGCAGTACTTC	CASSEAGQVNYEQYF
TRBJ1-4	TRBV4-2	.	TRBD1	TGTGCCAGCAGCCAAAGGGGACAGCAAAATGAAAAACTGTTTTTT	CASSQRGQQNEKLFF
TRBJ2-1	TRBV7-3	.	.	TGTGCCAGCAGCTCACAGGGTACTATGTACAATGAGCAGTTCTTC	CASSSQGTMYNEQFF
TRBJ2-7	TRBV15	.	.	TGTGCCACCAGCAGAGATGTCGAGGACGAGCAGTACTTC	CATSRDVEDEQYF